The clone carrying this T cell receptor (beta chain) appeared a few times. What it binds is unknown. Starting from 500 ng of total RNA, TCR beta cDNA was produced with a primer in the constant region. ARM-PCR was slightly modified, and three nested multiplex PCR rounds with it gave rise to the TCR beta libraries. The opening two PCR rounds, about 10 cycles each, paired TRBV1-TRBV30 forward primers with a C-beta reverse primer. TCRdb used MiXCR to reprocess the multiplex PCR reads, holding one entry per CDR3 protein. The table lists more than 150,000 distinct CDR3 sequences, approximately 60% of them singletons. The researchers obtained blood RNA from unsorted whole blood and also extracted germline DNA. Presurgery, around 3.9 milliliters of peripheral blood were collected. The data are from a study of tumor-infiltrating lymphocytes in primary liver carcinoma. Study-level information: Stage T1-T3 N0M0 tumors measured 4.2 to 10 cm at most.

J was trimmed by 3 bases and V by 5 bases; bases with no gene match: 6. The CDR3 covers 15 residues. Regarding the study as a whole: Tumors significantly exceeded blood in top-250-clone fraction (p = 0.039).

This chain links TRBV12-3 or TRBV12-4 with TRBJ1-5; 8 bases agree with TRBD1. The specimen was peripheral blood. The sequence came from a man aged 35-49 years with primary liver carcinoma and hepatitis B virus infection. CDR3 in amino acids: CASSISQGANQPQHF. The CDR3 DNA reads TGTGCCAGCAGTATATCGCAGGGGGCCAATCAGCCCCAGCATTTT.